A selection of T cell receptor beta chains follows, all from one sample in a study of T-cell reconstitution after alpha-beta-depleted transplantation in children. Each CDR3 protein is one row after TCRdb ran MiXCR on the PCR reads. The repertoire includes 350,000 to 450,000 distinct CDR3 sequences, 20% of them detected once, and around 3.9% sits in the top ten. Sequencing was performed on PBMCs from the stem cell graft donor, taken from the stem cell graft. These receptors were taken from a human donor who donated a stem cell graft to a child with acute myeloid leukemia. Both conserved end residues are part of each CDR3. D genes are given only for firm matches. Not all rows give a size; the values are once, few, many and, for expanded clones, a class.

clone_size j_call d_call v_call cdr3_nt cdr3_aa
. TRBJ1-1 . TRBV12-3/TRBV12-4 TGTGCCAGCAGTTTAGTGGGGGGAGGGACTGAAGCTTTCTTT CASSLVGGGTEAFF
many TRBJ2-1 TRBD2 TRBV6-4 TGTGCCAGCAGTCCTAACCCAGCGGGAGGTGGCAATGAGCAGTTCTTC CASSPNPAGGGNEQFF
. TRBJ2-3 TRBD1 TRBV28 TGTGCCAGCAGTCCCTTCGCCCGACAGGGGAGCACAGATACGCAGTATTTT CASSPFARQGSTDTQYF
many TRBJ2-1 TRBD2 TRBV20-1 TGCAGTACAACTAGCGGGAGTACCAATGAGCAGTTCTTC CSTTSGSTNEQFF
few TRBJ2-1 TRBD2 TRBV20-1 TGCAGTGCGGGACTAGCGAATGAGCAGTTCTTC CSAGLANEQFF
few TRBJ2-3 . TRBV29-1 TGCAGCGTTGATGGCGCGGGGGATACGCAGTATTTT CSVDGAGDTQYF
few TRBJ2-7 . TRBV28 TGTGCCAGCAGTTTATATGGGGGGTCGAGAGAGCAGTACTTC CASSLYGGSREQYF
few TRBJ1-3 . TRBV7-8 TGTGCCAGCAGCTTATATAAAGTGGGCTCTGGAAACACCATATATTTT CASSLYKVGSGNTIYF
. TRBJ2-1 . TRBV20-1 TGCAGTGCTAGGATTAGCCCTTTCTACAATGAGCAGTTCTTC CSARISPFYNEQFF
many TRBJ2-1 TRBD2 TRBV20-1 TGCAGTGCAAAGGGACTAGGGTTTGGGGAGCAGTTCTTC CSAKGLGFGEQFF
many TRBJ1-2 . TRBV29-1 TGCAGCGTTGAAGATCTTTACAGGAGCGGAGGCTACACCTTC CSVEDLYRSGGYTF
. TRBJ2-1 . TRBV7-9 TGTGCCAGCAGCTTATCAGGGGTACATGAGCAGTTCTTC CASSLSGVHEQFF
. TRBJ2-3 . TRBV3-1 TGTGCCAGCAGCCAAGAGGCCGACTTAGATACGCAGTATTTT CASSQEADLDTQYF
many TRBJ1-2 . TRBV7-9 TGTGCCAGCATAGCGGGTGGTCAGTCTCGTGGCTACACCTTC CASIAGGQSRGYTF
many TRBJ2-7 TRBD2 TRBV7-9 TGTGCCAGCAGCTCGGCCGGGACTAGCGGGACCGAGCAGTACTTC CASSSAGTSGTEQYF
few TRBJ2-3 . TRBV29-1 TGCAGCGTCGGGGTAGATACGCAGTATTTT CSVGVDTQYF
. TRBJ2-5 TRBD2 TRBV7-8 TGTGCCAGCAGCTCTGGGAGGGAGTTCATCCGAGAGACCCAGTACTTC CASSSGREFIRETQYF
. TRBJ2-2 . TRBV29-1 TGCAGCGACGGGCAGACCGGGGAGCTGTTTTTT CSDGQTGELFF
many TRBJ1-1 . TRBV6-2/TRBV6-3 TGTGCCAGCAGTTACTCAAAAAGGGAGACGAACACTGAAGCTTTCTTT CASSYSKRETNTEAFF
. TRBJ1-1 TRBD1 TRBV12-3/TRBV12-4 TGTGCCAGCAGTTTTGAGACAGGGCTTGAAGCTTTCTTT CASSFETGLEAFF
. TRBJ2-1 . TRBV12-3/TRBV12-4 TGTGCCAGCAGTTTAGCTATTTATGAGCAGTTCTTC CASSLAIYEQFF
few TRBJ2-5 TRBD1 TRBV20-1 TGCAGTGCCAAGACGGGACAGATACCCCAACAAGAGACCCAGTACTTC CSAKTGQIPQQETQYF
many TRBJ1-3 . TRBV12-3/TRBV12-4 TGTGCCAGCAGTTTAGCAGGGGCCTCTGGAAACACCATATATTTT CASSLAGASGNTIYF
. TRBJ2-3 TRBD1 TRBV7-2 TGTGCCAGCAGCTTAAACAGGGGCAGCACAGATACGCAGTATTTT CASSLNRGSTDTQYF
. TRBJ1-1 . TRBV20-1 TGCAGTGCTAGAGCGACAGTCAACACTGAAGCTTTCTTT CSARATVNTEAFF
. TRBJ1-2 . TRBV12-3/TRBV12-4 TGTGCCAGCCTAGGGGTTGACTATGGCTACACCTTC CASLGVDYGYTF
few TRBJ2-3 TRBD2 TRBV20-1 TGCAGTGCTAGAGGGTTTAGCGGGGATACGCAGTATTTT CSARGFSGDTQYF
many TRBJ2-3 TRBD1 TRBV28 TGTGCCAGCAGTTCAGGACAGGTCTTATCAGATACGCAGTATTTT CASSSGQVLSDTQYF
many TRBJ2-1 . TRBV5-5 TGTGCCAGCAGCCCCCGGATGGACAGTTACAATGAGCAGTTCTTC CASSPRMDSYNEQFF
few TRBJ2-6 . TRBV4-3 TGCGCCAGCAGCCAAGAGGGAACGTCTGGGGCCAACGTCCTGACTTTC CASSQEGTSGANVLTF
few TRBJ1-6 TRBD1 TRBV28 TGTGCCAGCAGCGAACCTGGGACAGGGCGAACAAATTCACCCCTCCACTTT CASSEPGTGRTNSPLHF
many TRBJ2-1 TRBD1 TRBV11-3 TGTGCCAGCAGCTTAGTACAGGGGGCTGCCGGCGCCTACAATGAGCAGTTCTTC CASSLVQGAAGAYNEQFF
many TRBJ1-1 . TRBV12-3/TRBV12-4 TGTGCCAGCAGTTTATCACCGGGACGCGTGAACACTGAAGCTTTCTTT CASSLSPGRVNTEAFF
. TRBJ2-7 TRBD2 TRBV4-1 TGCGCCAGCAGCCAAGATCGTTCTAGCGGTACCTACGAGCAGTACTTC CASSQDRSSGTYEQYF
. TRBJ2-3 . TRBV5-1 TGCGCCAGCAGCTTGAATTTCAGGGGCCCAGATACGCAGTATTTT CASSLNFRGPDTQYF
. TRBJ2-5 . TRBV20-1 TGCAGTGCTAGAGGGGCCAAGGGGTCGATTTACCAAGAGACCCAGTACTTC CSARGAKGSIYQETQYF
. TRBJ2-2 . TRBV28 TGTGCCAGCAGTGTAACCGACAGGCGGGCCGGGGAGCTGTTTTTT CASSVTDRRAGELFF
few TRBJ2-7 TRBD1 TRBV20-1 TGCAGTGCTGGGACAGGGAGCTCCTACGAGCAGTACTTC CSAGTGSSYEQYF
. TRBJ1-5 . TRBV7-6 TGTGCCAGCAGCTCGGGCGGGGGTCGTCAGTATAGCAATCAGCCCCAGCATTTT CASSSGGGRQYSNQPQHF
once TRBJ2-1 TRBD2 TRBV20-1 TGCAGTGCCTTCCTAGCGGGAGGGCCTGTAGGGTACAATGAGCAGTTCTTC CSAFLAGGPVGYNEQFF
. TRBJ2-3 . TRBV24-1 TGTGCCACCAGTGATAGGGAACAGGGATGGGAACGAGATACGCAGTATTTT CATSDREQGWERDTQYF
. TRBJ2-7 . TRBV6-6 TGTGCCAGCATCACGGGGCACGGGCTCGAGCAGTACTTC CASITGHGLEQYF
. TRBJ2-1 TRBD2 TRBV12-3/TRBV12-4 TGTGCCAGCAGTTTAGGGACTAGCGGGAGAGGCAATGAGCAGTTCTTC CASSLGTSGRGNEQFF
few TRBJ1-4 . TRBV7-9 TGTGCCAGCAGCCCAAACCCTTGGGCTAATGAAAAACTGTTTTTT CASSPNPWANEKLFF
. TRBJ1-5 . TRBV7-8 TGTGCCAGCAGCTTAGCGGTGGAGGGGAGGCAGCCCCAGCATTTT CASSLAVEGRQPQHF
. TRBJ2-5 TRBD2 TRBV29-1 TGCAGCGTTGAGGGACTAGCGGGAGGGGAACAAGAGACCCAGTACTTC CSVEGLAGGEQETQYF
many TRBJ2-3 . TRBV29-1 TGCAGCGGGGGTAGGGGTACTAGCACAGATACGCAGTATTTT CSGGRGTSTDTQYF
. TRBJ2-7 TRBD2 TRBV5-1 TGCGCCAGCAGCTTGGACGGCGGGAGAAACGGTGGCGAGCAGTACTTC CASSLDGGRNGGEQYF
few TRBJ2-1 TRBD2 TRBV20-1 TGCAGTGCCCCCGGGGTAGCGGGAGGGCAGAATGAGCAGTTCTTC CSAPGVAGGQNEQFF
many TRBJ2-5 TRBD2 TRBV20-1 TGCAGTGCTAGAAGGGGGGCTAGCGGGAACCAAGAGACCCAGTACTTC CSARRGASGNQETQYF
many TRBJ2-7 TRBD2 TRBV29-1 TGCAGCGTTGTGCAGGGAGGACTAGCGGGAGGGCCGTCCTACGAGCAGTACTTC CSVVQGGLAGGPSYEQYF
. TRBJ2-1 . TRBV11-2 TGTGCCAGCAGCCCAACCCGGAACAATGAGCAGTTCTTC CASSPTRNNEQFF
few TRBJ1-3 . TRBV20-1 TGCAGTGCTAGACTGCCCTCTGGAAACACCATATATTTT CSARLPSGNTIYF
many TRBJ2-1 . TRBV20-1 TGCAGTGCTAGTTGGCGGGAAAGGTACTACAATGAGCAGTTCTTC CSASWRERYYNEQFF
many TRBJ2-2 TRBD1 TRBV29-1 TGCAGCGTTGAAGATCGCAGGGGACAGATTAACACCGGGGAGCTGTTTTTT CSVEDRRGQINTGELFF
many TRBJ2-1 . TRBV12-3/TRBV12-4 TGTGCCAGCAGTTGGAATGAGCAGTTCTTC CASSWNEQFF
many TRBJ2-2 TRBD2 TRBV25-1 TGTGCCAGCAGTGCCTATGGGGCTAGCGGGAGGGTTGAGAACACCGGGGAGCTGTTTTTT CASSAYGASGRVENTGELFF
. TRBJ2-1 TRBD2 TRBV18 TGTGCCAGCTCATCCCGAGGGAGGGCCGCCTACAATGAGCAGTTCTTC CASSSRGRAAYNEQFF